One and the same sample provided the 5 T cell receptor beta chains below, sequenced in a study of blood T cell repertoires in COVID-19. Assay: immunoSEQ multiplex PCR; the TCRdb copy retains only in-frame clones and omits some. The repertoire has roughly 170,000 clones, over 65% of them found once; the top ten carry 4.4%. The sequenced sample was PBMCs or T cells enriched from blood (not recorded which). These receptors originate from a woman in her forties or fifties who had recovered from COVID-19.

V gene TRBV6-1 combines with J gene TRBJ1-4, with 7 positions matching TRBD1. V gave up 3 bases and J gave up 0 bases; unmatched junction bases: 1. CDR1 MNHNS and CDR2 SASEGT come from the germline V gene. The CDR3 runs 15 residues. CDR3 sequence (DNA): TGTGCCAGCAGTGACACAGGGGCAACTAATGAAAAACTGTTTTTT. This translates into CASSDTGATNEKLFF.

V is TRBV4-2 and J is TRBJ2-1; TRBD2 agrees at 12 bases. Germline lookup yields CDR1 LGHNA and CDR2 YNFKEQ. The CDR3 loop spans 14 amino acids. Trimming at V came to 4 bases and at J to 9 bases, leaving 4 bases not matched to a gene. The CDR3 DNA reads TGTGCCAGCAGCCCGGGACTAGCGGGTACTGAGCAGTTCTTC. Its translation is CASSPGLAGTEQFF.

The rearrangement uses TRBV18 and TRBJ1-4, with a tentative D call TRBD1 (6 bases). The CDR3 consists of 17 residues. The V gene's germline CDR1 is KGHSH and CDR2 LQKENI. The germline V and J ends were trimmed by 2 bases and 5 bases, with 18 bases remaining between them. The CDR3 region is CASSPRINRVSNEKLFF. CDR3 bases: TGTGCCAGCTCACCAAGGATTAACAGGGTCTCGAATGAAAAACTGTTTTTT.

This clone was detected a few times. This rearrangement joins TRBV10-1 to TRBJ2-1; TRBD2 aligns across 15 bases. The CDR3 runs 20 residues. Germline CDR1 WNHNN, CDR2 SYGVQD (reference sequence). The CDR3 nucleotides read TGCGAGCAGGGTCCACAGGGACGGACTAGCGGGAGGGCCGAGAACAATGAGCAGTTCTTC. Protein sequence: CEQGPQGRTSGRAENNEQFF.

In its sample, this clone was seen once. The chain couples TRBV27 to TRBJ2-7; 9 bases map to TRBD2. The CDR3 contains 15 residues. Germline V CDR1 and CDR2: MNHEY, SMNVEV (reference sequence). The junction had 11 bases not matched to a gene; V was cut back by 4 bases and J by 7 bases. The CDR3 DNA sequence: TGTGCCAGCAGTTCCCGGGTTAGCGGGGGAGGAGAGCAGTACGTC. Amino acid sequence: CASSSRVSGGGEQYV.